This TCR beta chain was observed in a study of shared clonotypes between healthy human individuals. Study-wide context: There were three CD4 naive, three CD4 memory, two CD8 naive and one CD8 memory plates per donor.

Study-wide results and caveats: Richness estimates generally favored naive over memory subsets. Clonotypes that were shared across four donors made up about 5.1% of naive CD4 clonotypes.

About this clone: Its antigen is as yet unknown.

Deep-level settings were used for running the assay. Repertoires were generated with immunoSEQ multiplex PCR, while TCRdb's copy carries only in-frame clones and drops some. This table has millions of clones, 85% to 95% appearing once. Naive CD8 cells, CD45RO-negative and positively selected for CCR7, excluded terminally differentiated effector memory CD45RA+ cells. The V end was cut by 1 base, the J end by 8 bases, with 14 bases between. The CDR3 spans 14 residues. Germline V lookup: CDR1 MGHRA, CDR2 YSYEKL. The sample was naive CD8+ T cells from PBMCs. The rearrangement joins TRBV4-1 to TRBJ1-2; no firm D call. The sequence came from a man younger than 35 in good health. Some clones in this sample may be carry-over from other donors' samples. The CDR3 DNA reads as TGCGCCAGCAGCCAAGCCGGGCCTACGCCGGGCTACACCTTC. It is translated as CASSQAGPTPGYTF.